Listed below are T cell receptor beta chains from one sample, sequenced in a study of response to subunit inactivated influenza vaccine. From the RT-PCR reads, TCRdb called clonotypes with MiXCR, one entry per CDR3 protein. Among about 500,000 distinct CDR3 sequences, about 15% were seen once, and the ten largest hold 3%. The sample consisted of CD4+ T cells sorted from PBMCs, taken roughly 24 months after vaccination. These TCRs come from a man in his fifties or sixties who received an inactivated influenza vaccine. The CDR3 runs from the conserved cysteine through the conserved F or W. D genes are given only for firm matches. Not all rows give a size; the values are once, few, many and, for expanded clones, a class.

CDR3aa: CASSLGGTGPGYEQYF; CDR3nt: TGTGCCAGCAGTTTAGGGGGGACAGGGCCGGGCTACGAGCAGTACTTC; d_gene: TRBD1; v_gene: TRBV28; j_gene: TRBJ2-7; abundance: few
CDR3aa: CASRDPGLSSYNEQFF; CDR3nt: TGTGCCAGCAGGGACCCGGGACTGAGCTCCTACAATGAGCAGTTCTTC; d_gene: .; v_gene: TRBV12-3/TRBV12-4; j_gene: TRBJ2-1; abundance: many
CDR3aa: CASSQHQGAMYF; CDR3nt: TGCGCCAGCAGCCAACACCAGGGGGCTATGTATTTT; d_gene: TRBD1; v_gene: TRBV4-1; j_gene: TRBJ2-3; abundance: .
CDR3aa: CASNIDSAGGQPQHF; CDR3nt: TGTGCCAGCAATATAGACAGTGCCGGTGGGCAGCCCCAGCATTTT; d_gene: .; v_gene: TRBV12-3/TRBV12-4; j_gene: TRBJ1-5; abundance: few
CDR3aa: CSALRGGRDYEQYF; CDR3nt: TGCAGTGCGCTCCGTGGCGGGAGAGATTACGAGCAGTACTTC; d_gene: TRBD2; v_gene: TRBV20-1; j_gene: TRBJ2-7; abundance: few
CDR3aa: CASSSPRADTQYF; CDR3nt: TGCGCCAGCAGCTCCCCCAGGGCAGATACGCAGTATTTT; d_gene: .; v_gene: TRBV5-1; j_gene: TRBJ2-3; abundance: .
CDR3aa: CAISDKGATYEQYF; CDR3nt: TGTGCCATCAGTGATAAGGGGGCAACCTACGAGCAGTACTTC; d_gene: TRBD1; v_gene: TRBV10-3; j_gene: TRBJ2-7; abundance: few
CDR3aa: CSDMGQFTDTQYF; CDR3nt: TGCAGCGACATGGGACAATTCACAGATACGCAGTATTTT; d_gene: .; v_gene: TRBV29-1; j_gene: TRBJ2-3; abundance: .
CDR3aa: CASSYSRGQPQHF; CDR3nt: TGTGCCAGCAGTTACTCCAGAGGGCAGCCCCAGCATTTT; d_gene: .; v_gene: TRBV6-5; j_gene: TRBJ1-5; abundance: many
CDR3aa: CASSSTGASSGNTIYF; CDR3nt: TGCGCCAGCAGCTCAACAGGGGCCAGCTCTGGAAACACCATATATTTT; d_gene: TRBD1; v_gene: TRBV5-1; j_gene: TRBJ1-3; abundance: many
CDR3aa: CASSRLPDSYGYTF; CDR3nt: TGTGCCAGTAGCAGACTCCCGGACAGCTATGGCTACACCTTC; d_gene: .; v_gene: TRBV19; j_gene: TRBJ1-2; abundance: few
CDR3aa: CAISPGETQYF; CDR3nt: TGTGCCATCAGCCCGGGAGAGACCCAGTACTTC; d_gene: .; v_gene: TRBV10-3; j_gene: TRBJ2-5; abundance: few
CDR3aa: CASSRLETQYF; CDR3nt: TGTGCCAGCAGCAGATTAGAGACGCAGTATTTT; d_gene: .; v_gene: TRBV25-1; j_gene: TRBJ2-3; abundance: .
CDR3aa: CASSLEAASYNEQFF; CDR3nt: TGCGCCAGCAGCTTGGAAGCGGCCTCCTACAATGAGCAGTTCTTC; d_gene: .; v_gene: TRBV5-1; j_gene: TRBJ2-1; abundance: many
CDR3aa: CASSLDVYTGELFF; CDR3nt: TGTGCCAGCAGCTTAGATGTTTACACCGGGGAGCTGTTTTTT; d_gene: .; v_gene: TRBV7-9; j_gene: TRBJ2-2; abundance: .
CDR3aa: CASTTQGENTGELFF; CDR3nt: TGTGCCAGCACCACACAGGGCGAGAACACCGGGGAGCTGTTTTTT; d_gene: .; v_gene: TRBV19; j_gene: TRBJ2-2; abundance: .
CDR3aa: CASSPRTGNGNEQYF; CDR3nt: TGTGCCAGCAGTCCACGGACAGGGAACGGGAACGAGCAGTACTTC; d_gene: TRBD1; v_gene: TRBV6-1; j_gene: TRBJ2-7; abundance: many
CDR3aa: CAWSVLGTSTDTQYF; CDR3nt: TGTGCCTGGAGTGTACTTGGAACCTCCACGGATACGCAGTATTTT; d_gene: .; v_gene: TRBV30; j_gene: TRBJ2-3; abundance: few
CDR3aa: CASSLEGASSYGYTF; CDR3nt: TGCGCCAGCAGCTTGGAGGGGGCCTCTAGCTATGGCTACACCTTC; d_gene: TRBD1; v_gene: TRBV5-1; j_gene: TRBJ1-2; abundance: .
CDR3aa: CASSPTGDRSPLHF; CDR3nt: TGTGCCAGCAGTCCGACAGGGGACAGATCACCCCTCCACTTT; d_gene: TRBD1; v_gene: TRBV12-3/TRBV12-4; j_gene: TRBJ1-6; abundance: many
CDR3aa: CASSVAGNAQETQYF; CDR3nt: TGTGCCAGCAGCGTAGCGGGGAATGCACAAGAGACCCAGTACTTC; d_gene: .; v_gene: TRBV9; j_gene: TRBJ2-5; abundance: few
CDR3aa: CASSPQGFRNTIYF; CDR3nt: TGTGCCAGCAGCCCACAGGGCTTTCGAAACACCATATATTTT; d_gene: .; v_gene: TRBV3-1; j_gene: TRBJ1-3; abundance: few
CDR3aa: CSAMRTGTGGQPQHF; CDR3nt: TGCAGTGCTATGAGGACAGGGACAGGGGGTCAGCCCCAGCATTTT; d_gene: TRBD1; v_gene: TRBV20-1; j_gene: TRBJ1-5; abundance: .
CDR3aa: CAISEWDRRTEAFF; CDR3nt: TGTGCCATCAGTGAGTGGGACAGGCGGACTGAAGCTTTCTTT; d_gene: TRBD1; v_gene: TRBV10-3; j_gene: TRBJ1-1; abundance: .
CDR3aa: CASSRGLLTNYGYTF; CDR3nt: TGTGCCAGCTCACGAGGATTGCTCACTAACTATGGCTACACCTTC; d_gene: .; v_gene: TRBV2; j_gene: TRBJ1-2; abundance: few
CDR3aa: CASSSTGSVGYTF; CDR3nt: TGTGCCAGCAGTTCCACAGGGTCTGTGGGCTACACCTTC; d_gene: .; v_gene: TRBV28; j_gene: TRBJ1-2; abundance: .
CDR3aa: CASSTGTQVNHEQFF; CDR3nt: TGCGCCAGCAGCACCGGGACTCAAGTTAACCATGAGCAGTTCTTC; d_gene: .; v_gene: TRBV5-1; j_gene: TRBJ2-1; abundance: few
CDR3aa: CASKRLSNPTGELFF; CDR3nt: TGTGCGAGCAAGCGGCTTTCTAATCCCACCGGGGAGCTGTTTTTT; d_gene: .; v_gene: TRBV27; j_gene: TRBJ2-2; abundance: .
CDR3aa: CASSVDSQGLFSIGTDTQYF; CDR3nt: TGTGCCAGCAGTGTCGACTCCCAGGGGCTATTTTCTATCGGCACAGATACGCAGTATTTT; d_gene: .; v_gene: TRBV9; j_gene: TRBJ2-3; abundance: few